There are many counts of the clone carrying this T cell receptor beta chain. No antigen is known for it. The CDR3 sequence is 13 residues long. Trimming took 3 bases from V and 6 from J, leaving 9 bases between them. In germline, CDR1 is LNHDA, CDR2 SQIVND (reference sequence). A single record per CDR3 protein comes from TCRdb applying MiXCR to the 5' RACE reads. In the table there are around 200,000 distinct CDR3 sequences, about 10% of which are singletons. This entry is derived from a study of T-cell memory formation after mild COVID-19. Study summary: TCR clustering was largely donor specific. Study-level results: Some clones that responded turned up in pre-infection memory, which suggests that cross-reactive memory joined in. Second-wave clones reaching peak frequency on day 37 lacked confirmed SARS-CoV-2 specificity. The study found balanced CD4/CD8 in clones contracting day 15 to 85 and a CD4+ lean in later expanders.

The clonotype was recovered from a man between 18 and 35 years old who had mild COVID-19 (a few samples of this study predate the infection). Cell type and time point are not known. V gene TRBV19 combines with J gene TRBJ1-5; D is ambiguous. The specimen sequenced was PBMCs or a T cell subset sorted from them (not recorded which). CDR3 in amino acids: CASSISGSQPQHF. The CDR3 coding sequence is TGTGCCAGTAGTATTTCCGGGAGTCAGCCCCAGCATTTT.